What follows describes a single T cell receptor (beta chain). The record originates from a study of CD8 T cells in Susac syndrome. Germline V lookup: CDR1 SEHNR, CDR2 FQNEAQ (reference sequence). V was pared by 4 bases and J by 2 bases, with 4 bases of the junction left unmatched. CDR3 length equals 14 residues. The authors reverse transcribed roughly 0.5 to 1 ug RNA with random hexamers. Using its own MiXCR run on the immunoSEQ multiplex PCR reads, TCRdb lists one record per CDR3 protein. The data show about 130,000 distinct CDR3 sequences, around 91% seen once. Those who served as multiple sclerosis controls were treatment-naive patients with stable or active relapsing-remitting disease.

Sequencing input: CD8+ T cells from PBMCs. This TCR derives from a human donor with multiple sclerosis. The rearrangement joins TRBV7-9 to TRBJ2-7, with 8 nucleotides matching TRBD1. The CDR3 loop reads CASSSWDRPYEQYF. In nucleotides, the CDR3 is TGTGCCAGCAGCTCCTGGGACAGGCCCTACGAGCAGTACTTC.